Below are 8 T cell receptor beta chains sequenced from a single sample in a study of shared clonotypes between healthy human individuals. Naive-designated CD8 cells lacked CD45RO, were positively enriched for CCR7, and omitted terminally differentiated effector memory CD45RA+ cells. Some clones are missing from TCRdb's copy, which holds only in-frame ones; the method was immunoSEQ multiplex PCR. The top ten clones hold 0.9% to 1.5% of a sample with under 2,000,000 clones, roughly 94% of them seen once. What was sequenced was naive CD8+ T cells sorted from blood. The receptors derive from a man aged 18 to 30 in good health.

The genes are TRBV4-1 and TRBJ1-2; D might be TRBD1 (6 bases). From germline, CDR1 is MGHRA and CDR2 YSYEKL. The ends were cut back, 7 bases at V and 3 bases at J, with 15 bases in the middle. The CDR3 is made up of 14 amino acids. CDR3 region: CASTPVGTHYGYTF. CDR3 DNA sequence: TGCGCCAGCACCCCAGTAGGGACACACTATGGCTACACCTTC.

On this clone itself: Distinct nucleotide sequences in the sample also encode this CDR3. The V and J genes are TRBV11-2 and TRBJ2-3, with D unresolved. The CDR3 consists of 12 residues. Germline V lookup: CDR1 SGHAT, CDR2 FQNNGV. The V and J ends lost 3 bases and 4 bases respectively, with 5 bases between them. The CDR3 bases are TGTGCCAGCAGCTTTGGAGCAGATACGCAGTATTTT. It encodes CASSFGADTQYF.

This chain connects TRBV5-1 to TRBJ2-3, with D perhaps matching TRBD2 (5 bases). Germline V gene lookup returns CDR1 SGHRS and CDR2 YFSETQ. Trimming stripped 2 bases from V and 5 bases from J, with 12 bases between. The length of the CDR3 is 14 residues. This CDR3 is CASSLRRVGDTQYF. The CDR3 bases are TGCGCCAGCAGCTTAAGGCGGGTGGGAGATACGCAGTATTTT. The complete variable domain, with remaining parts taken from reference TRBV5-1 and TRBJ2-3, reads KAGVTQTPRYLIKTRGQQVTLSCSPISGHRSVSWYQQTPGQGLQFLFEYFSETQRNKGNFPGRFSGRQFSNSRSEMNVSTLELGDSALYLCASSLRRVGDTQYFGPGTRLTVL.

The rearrangement joins TRBV4-1 to TRBJ2-1; no definite D call. The CDR3 has 17 amino acids. V was pared by 3 bases and J by 3 bases, with 18 bases between. Germline CDR1 and CDR2: MGHRA and YSYEKL. CDR3 amino acids: CASSQVLLGPFYNEQFF. The DNA of the CDR3 is TGCGCCAGCAGCCAGGTGCTTTTGGGCCCTTTCTACAATGAGCAGTTCTTC.

This chain uses TRBV4-1 with TRBJ1-5, with 11 bases that match TRBD1. Per the germline V gene, CDR1 is MGHRA and CDR2 is YSYEKL. The junction had 4 bases not matched to a gene; V was cut back by 3 bases and J by 3 bases. CDR3 size: 16 residues. The CDR3 loop reads CASSHRTGGINQPQHF. The CDR3 DNA reads TGCGCCAGCAGCCACCGGACAGGGGGCATCAATCAGCCCCAGCATTTT.

The chain recombines TRBV11-2 with TRBJ2-7; the D gene is possibly TRBD1 (6 bases). Trimming shortened V by 1 base and J by 1 base, and 8 bases separated the two germline ends. The CDR3 is made up of 14 amino acids. Germline V lookup: CDR1 SGHAT, CDR2 FQNNGV. DNA for the CDR3: TGTGCCAGCAGCTTAGTCGACAGGTCCTACGAGCAGTACTTC. Its protein product is CASSLVDRSYEQYF. Full variable domain (rest looked up from reference TRBV11-2 and TRBJ2-7): EAGVAQSPRYKIIEKRQSVAFWCNPISGHATLYWYQQILGQGPKLLIQFQNNGVVDDSQLPKDRFSAERLKGVDSTLKIQPAKLEDSAVYLCASSLVDRSYEQYFGPGTRLTVT.

This chain uses TRBV4-2 with TRBJ1-1; D gene uncertain. V dropped 1 base and J dropped 0 bases, with 9 bases sitting between them. Germline V gives CDR1 LGHNA, CDR2 YNFKEQ. The CDR3 is made up of 15 amino acids. The CDR3 protein is CASSQVSSVNTEAFF. The CDR3 region has the DNA TGTGCCAGCAGCCAAGTATCGTCAGTGAACACTGAAGCTTTCTTT.

This rearrangement joins TRBV28 to TRBJ2-7; possible D gene TRBD1, 5 bases. CDR3 length: 15 amino acids. The germline V gene has CDR1 MDHEN and CDR2 SYDVKM. With 5 bases removed from V and 3 bases from J, the gap between germline ends came to 17 bases. This CDR3 is CASSPQGRVGYEQYF. DNA for the CDR3: TGTGCCAGCAGTCCCCAAGGCAGGGTGGGCTACGAGCAGTACTTC. Together with reference TRBV28 and TRBJ2-7, the CDR3 gives the full variable domain: DVKVTQSSRYLVKRTGEKVFLECVQDMDHENMFWYRQDPGLGLRLIYFSYDVKMKEKGDIPEGYSVSREKKERFSLILESASTNQTSMYLCASSPQGRVGYEQYFGPGTRLTVT.